The 30 T cell receptor beta chains presented below share a single source sample, sequenced in a study of blood T cell repertoires in COVID-19. Method: immunoSEQ multiplex PCR; TCRdb's copy keeps in-frame clones and lacks some. The profile shows 37,000 or so clones, roughly 84% of them singletons. The sequenced sample was peripheral blood. All receptors derive from a man aged 55 to 70 with active COVID-19.

The V gene is TRBV9, the J gene TRBJ2-1; 14 nucleotides line up with TRBD2. CDR3 size: 19 residues. Germline V gives CDR1 SGDLS, CDR2 YYNGEE. V was pared by 0 bases and J by 0 bases, with 5 bases of the junction left unmatched. In DNA, the CDR3 is TGTGCCAGCAGCGTAGAGGGGACTAGCGGGGGTAGCTCCTACAATGAGCAGTTCTTC. Translating it yields CASSVEGTSGGSSYNEQFF.

V gene TRBV5-5 combines with J gene TRBJ1-1; tentatively, D is TRBD1 (6 bases). The ends were cut back, 0 bases at V and 4 bases at J, with 16 bases in the middle. Germline V gives CDR1 SGHKS, CDR2 YYEKEE (reference sequence). The CDR3 covers 16 residues. The CDR3 protein is CASSLDREWVSTEAFF. CDR3 in DNA: TGTGCCAGCAGCTTGGACAGGGAGTGGGTTAGCACTGAAGCTTTCTTT.

The chain couples TRBV18 to TRBJ2-2, with 8 bases fitting TRBD1. The V and J ends lost 9 bases and 5 bases, in that order; junction bases with no gene match: 8. CDR1 is KGHSH, CDR2 LQKENI, per germline. This CDR3 comprises 14 residues. The CDR3 sequence is CASQGQGGTGELFF. The CDR3 DNA follows: TGTGCCAGTCAAGGACAGGGCGGAACCGGGGAGCTGTTTTTT.

V gene TRBV10-3 combines with J gene TRBJ1-1, with D maybe TRBD1 (6 bases). V lost 6 bases, J lost 1 base, and 15 bases lay in between. Germline CDR1 is ENHRY and CDR2 is SYGVKD. The CDR3 runs 15 residues. CDR3 sequence (DNA): TGTGCCATCAGATCGGATCTGACAGGGAACACTGAAGCTTTCTTT. This codes for CAIRSDLTGNTEAFF.

The rearrangement joins TRBV2 to TRBJ2-6; D is perhaps TRBD1 (6 bases). The V end lost 6 bases, the J end lost 2 bases, and 14 bases lay between the germline ends. Germline V CDR1 and CDR2: SNHLY, FYNNEI. CDR3 size: 16 residues. In DNA, the CDR3 is TGTGCCAGCAGGATAGCGACAGGAGCTGGGGCCAACGTCCTGACTTTC. Its protein is CASRIATGAGANVLTF. The complete variable domain, with remaining parts taken from reference TRBV2 and TRBJ2-6, reads EPEVTQTPSHQVTQMGQEVILRCVPISNHLYFYWYRQILGQKVEFLVSFYNNEISEKSEIFDDQFSVERPDGSNFTLKIRSTKLEDSAMYFCASRIATGAGANVLTFGAGSRLTVL.

The chain uses TRBV30 and TRBJ2-1, with D perhaps TRBD2 (9 bases). CDR3 length equals 16 residues. V lost 4 bases to trimming and J lost 8 bases, with 24 bases between them. Per the germline V gene, CDR1 is GTSNPN and CDR2 is SVGIG (reference sequence). Here the CDR3 reads CAWTGGGLAGSDEQFF. DNA for the CDR3: TGTGCCTGGACAGGGGGCGGTCTAGCGGGAAGCGATGAGCAGTTCTTC.

This chain joins TRBV13 and TRBJ1-2, with 9 bases that match TRBD1. This CDR3 spans 14 amino acids. V shed 5 bases and J 5 bases; nucleotides not matched to a gene: 6. Looked up from germline, CDR1 is PRHDT and CDR2 is FYEKMQ (reference sequence). DNA of the CDR3: TGTGCCAGCAGCCCCCGGGACAGGGATTATGGCTACACCTTC. Its protein product is CASSPRDRDYGYTF.

This clone turned up a few times. This rearrangement joins TRBV25-1 to TRBJ2-2; D might be TRBD2 (6 bases). Germline V gene lookup returns CDR1 MGHDK and CDR2 SYGVNS. Trimming removed 4 bases at V and 6 bases at J, with 15 bases between. The CDR3 is 15 amino acids. This CDR3 reads CASSGGTAGSGELFF. In DNA form, the CDR3 reads TGTGCCAGCAGTGGGGGGACGGCGGGGTCCGGGGAGCTGTTTTTT. The full variable domain, with the rest looked up from reference TRBV25-1 and TRBJ2-2, is EADIYQTPRYLVIGTGKKITLECSQTMGHDKMYWYQQDPGMELHLIHYSYGVNSTEKGDLSSESTVSRIRTEHFPLTLESARPSHTSQYLCASSGGTAGSGELFFGEGSRLTVL.

V is TRBV6-5 and J is TRBJ1-3; possible D gene TRBD1, 6 bases. Trimming left V 7 bases short and J 0 bases short, with 13 bases between. From germline, CDR1 is MNHEY and CDR2 SVGAGI. The CDR3 covers 15 residues. Here the CDR3 DNA reads TGTGCCAGCATGGACAGCCTATTCTCTGGAAACACCATATATTTT. Translation gives CASMDSLFSGNTIYF.

In this sample, this clone turned up a few times. The gene calls are TRBV3-1 (or the pseudogene TRBV3-2) and TRBJ1-3; D is possibly TRBD1 (5 bases). Trimming took 2 bases from V and 2 from J, leaving 13 bases between them. Germline V gives CDR1 LGHDT, CDR2 YNNKEL (reference sequence). The CDR3 sequence is 16 residues long. The CDR3 sequence is CASSQYRGGAGNTIYF. The CDR3 DNA sequence: TGTGCCAGCAGCCAATACCGGGGAGGGGCTGGAAACACCATATATTTT.

The rearrangement links TRBV27 to TRBJ2-3; no clear D gene. Germline V lookup: CDR1 MNHEY, CDR2 SMNVEV (reference sequence). V was shortened by 3 bases and J by 4 bases, with 5 bases between the two germline ends. The CDR3 totals 12 residues. CDR3 in amino acids: CASSFIADTQYF. The CDR3, as DNA: TGTGCCAGCAGTTTCATAGCAGATACGCAGTATTTT.

This clone appeared a few times. This chain connects TRBV7-3 to TRBJ1-6; TRBD1 matches 7 bases. Looked up from germline, CDR1 is SGHTA and CDR2 is FQGTGA. Trimming cost V 1 base and J 7 bases; bases outside gene matches: 7. This CDR3 has 16 residues. The CDR3 sequence is CASSLMGSGGNSPLHF. The CDR3 nucleotides read TGTGCCAGCAGCTTAATGGGGTCAGGGGGGAATTCACCCCTCCACTTT.

This chain uses TRBV6-1 with TRBJ2-7; 8 nucleotides align to TRBD1. The V gene's germline CDR1 is MNHNS and CDR2 SASEGT. Unmatched junction bases numbered 7, after V lost 1 base and J lost 2 bases. This CDR3 is 16 amino acids long. The CDR3 DNA reads TGTGCCAGCAGTGAAGGTACCGGGACAGGTCCCTACGAGCAGTACTTC. Its protein product is CASSEGTGTGPYEQYF.

This rearrangement joins TRBV10-2 to TRBJ1-1; D is ambiguous. V lost 6 bases and J lost 5, with 10 bases in between. This CDR3 is built from 12 residues. The V gene's germline CDR1 is WSHSY and CDR2 SAAADI. This chain's CDR3 is CASRNGGTEAFF. The CDR3 nucleotides read TGCGCCAGCAGAAACGGAGGGACTGAAGCTTTCTTT.

V and J are TRBV6-5 and TRBJ2-7, with 8 bases aligning to TRBD2. V lost 7 bases, J lost 2 bases, and 10 bases stayed unmatched. This CDR3 is built from 15 residues. The germline V gene encodes CDR1 MNHEY and CDR2 SVGAGI. The CDR3 DNA reads as TGTGCCAGCATCCGTACTAGCGGACCTCCCTACGAGCAGTACTTC. Translation: CASIRTSGPPYEQYF.

The J gene is TRBJ1-2, the V gene TRBV3-1 (or the pseudogene TRBV3-2); D is undetermined. The CDR3 is 14 residues long. The germline V gene encodes CDR1 LGHDT and CDR2 YNNKEL (reference sequence). Trimming took off 4 bases at V and 1 base at J, with 10 bases between the two ends. The CDR3 loop reads CASSPGLVNYGYTF. Written as DNA, the CDR3 is TGTGCCAGCAGCCCTGGACTCGTTAACTATGGCTACACCTTC.

The chain is built from TRBV18 and TRBJ2-2; TRBD1 aligns across 8 bases. CDR1 and CDR2 (germline): KGHSH, LQKENI. The V gene end was trimmed by 3 bases and the J gene end by 6 bases; junction bases not matched to a gene: 6. The CDR3 contains 15 residues. CDR3 protein: CASSPQGAVAGELFF. The CDR3 bases are TGTGCCAGCTCACCTCAGGGGGCCGTGGCCGGGGAGCTGTTTTTT.

The chain has TRBV19 and TRBJ2-3; weak D call: TRBD2 (6 bases). The germline V gene has CDR1 LNHDA and CDR2 SQIVND (reference sequence). Trimming pared 3 bases from V and 2 bases from J, leaving 18 bases between. This CDR3 region has 17 residues. The CDR3 protein is CASSMSGVAAYTDTQYF. The CDR3 DNA sequence: TGTGCCAGTAGTATGTCGGGGGTAGCGGCCTACACAGATACGCAGTATTTT.

The chain carries TRBV19 and TRBJ2-7, with D tentatively TRBD2 (6 bases). Germline V lookup: CDR1 LNHDA, CDR2 SQIVND (reference sequence). The CDR3 has 14 residues. The V end was cut by 5 bases, the J end by 6 bases, with 17 bases between. CDR3 in amino acids: CASSPWEATGEQYF. In DNA, the CDR3 is TGTGCCAGTAGTCCCTGGGAGGCTACGGGCGAGCAGTACTTC.

The genes are TRBV6-2 or TRBV6-3 and TRBJ2-1; maybe TRBD1 (5 bases). The CDR3 consists of 15 residues. Germline V CDR1 and CDR2: MNHEY, SVGEGT. The germline V and J ends were trimmed by 5 bases and 0 bases, with 11 bases remaining between them. DNA for the CDR3: TGTGCCAGCAGTCGTCAGGGAAACTCCTACAATGAGCAGTTCTTC. The encoded protein is CASSRQGNSYNEQFF.

In this sample, this clone turned up a few times. The CDR3 is CASSLVGGALYQETQYF. The DNA of the CDR3 is TGCGCCAGCAGCTTGGTGGGGGGAGCACTGTACCAAGAGACCCAGTACTTC. This chain joins TRBV5-1 and TRBJ2-5; D is perhaps TRBD2 (6 bases). The germline V and J ends were trimmed by 0 bases and 0 bases, with 15 bases remaining between them. The CDR3 is made up of 17 amino acids. CDR1 SGHRS and CDR2 YFSETQ come from the germline V gene.

The chain combines TRBV5-4 with TRBJ2-5, with D uncertain. CDR3 length: 18 residues. Germline V CDR1 and CDR2: SGHNT, YYREEE (reference sequence). Trimming took off 0 bases at V and 2 bases at J, with 20 bases between the two ends. CDR3 region: CASSLARGYSVWQETQYF. CDR3 DNA: TGTGCCAGCAGCTTGGCCCGTGGGTACAGTGTATGGCAAGAGACCCAGTACTTC. Filled out from reference TRBV5-4 and TRBJ2-5, the complete variable domain reads ETGVTQSPTHLIKTRGQQVTLRCSSQSGHNTVSWYQQALGQGPQFIFQYYREEENGRGNFPPRFSGLQFPNYSSELNVNALELDDSALYLCASSLARGYSVWQETQYFGPGTRLLVL.

This clone was found once. The CDR3 DNA is TGTGCCAGCAGTTTGGGGGGGAGTCTTTACCTCTCCTACGAGCAGTACTTC. This codes for CASSLGGSLYLSYEQYF. V and J are TRBV6-2 or TRBV6-3 and TRBJ2-7; 7 nucleotides agree with TRBD2. V was clipped by 4 bases and J by 0 bases; unmatched bases: 12. This CDR3 is built from 17 residues. Germline CDR1 is MNHEY and CDR2 is SVGEGT.

The rearrangement uses TRBV18 and TRBJ2-1; 9 bases are shared with TRBD1. The CDR3 sequence is 15 residues long. CDR1 and CDR2 from the germline V gene are KGHSH and LQKENI. V was pared by 6 bases and J by 2 bases, with 5 bases of the junction left unmatched. CDR3 DNA sequence: TGTGCCAGCTCTAGGGACAGGGCTACCTACAATGAGCAGTTCTTC. Residues: CASSRDRATYNEQFF.

The rearrangement uses TRBV7-8 and TRBJ2-3, with 15 bases that match TRBD2. This CDR3 contains 22 residues. V dropped 0 bases and J dropped 5; count of bases not matched to a gene: 18. Germline CDR1 SGHVS, CDR2 FQNEAQ. Here the CDR3 DNA reads TGTGCCAGCAGCTTAGCTGGCAGTCCGGGACTAGCGGGAGGCCTTCTCCTAGATACGCAGTATTTT. Its protein is CASSLAGSPGLAGGLLLDTQYF.

The genes are TRBV3-1 (or the pseudogene TRBV3-2) and TRBJ2-2; no clear D gene. The V end lost 1 base, the J end lost 4 bases, and 4 bases lay between the germline ends. CDR1 is LGHDT and CDR2 is YNNKEL in the germline V gene (reference sequence). The CDR3 spans 13 residues. The CDR3 loop reads CASSQVLTGELFF. CDR3 nucleotide sequence: TGTGCCAGCAGCCAAGTCCTCACCGGGGAGCTGTTTTTT.

The chain recombines TRBV16 with TRBJ1-2; 10 nucleotides line up with TRBD1. Trimming took 0 bases from V and 6 from J; bases not matched to a gene: 4. The V gene's germline CDR1 is KGHSY and CDR2 FQNENV. The CDR3 sequence is 15 residues long. The CDR3 nucleotides read TGTGCCAGCAGCCAATCGTCCGGGACAGGGGATGGCTACACCTTC. Translation: CASSQSSGTGDGYTF.

The sample holds a few counts of this clone. This chain joins TRBV6-5 and TRBJ2-7, with D unresolved. The CDR3 sequence is 14 residues long. The germline V gene has CDR1 MNHEY and CDR2 SVGAGI. The V gene lost 0 bases and the J gene lost 3 bases, with 9 bases spanning the gap. CDR3 DNA sequence: TGTGCCAGCAGTTACTCGCCGGTGAGCTACGAGCAGTACTTC. It encodes CASSYSPVSYEQYF.

The chain couples TRBV19 to TRBJ2-6; D gene unclear. CDR1 LNHDA and CDR2 SQIVND come from the germline V gene (reference sequence). The CDR3 is made up of 15 amino acids. V was cut by 0 bases and J by 0 bases, with 3 bases left in between. The CDR3, as DNA: TGTGCCAGTAGTATAGAGGCCTCTGGGGCCAACGTCCTGACTTTC. Protein: CASSIEASGANVLTF.

The genes are TRBV6-6 and TRBJ1-2, with 10 bases lining up with TRBD1. Germline CDR1 is MNHNY and CDR2 is SVGAGI (reference sequence). The CDR3 covers 14 residues. V was clipped by 4 bases and J by 4 bases; unmatched bases: 3. CDR3 coding DNA: TGTGCCAGCAGTTCGCGGACAGGGGGCTATGGCTACACCTTC. Translated, it gives CASSSRTGGYGYTF.